Each of the 4 T cell receptor beta chains below was sequenced from the same sample in a study of response to subunit inactivated influenza vaccine. TCRdb processed the RT-PCR reads anew with MiXCR; each CDR3 protein has one entry. The table lists about 160,000 distinct CDR3 sequences, about 11% of them singletons. Sequenced here: non-naive T cells sorted from PBMCs, sampled roughly 45 days after vaccination. The receptors derive from a man in his fifties who received an inactivated influenza vaccine.

This clonotype was seen ten or more times. V usage is TRBV7-9 and J usage is TRBJ2-1; 10 nucleotides agree with TRBD1. This CDR3 contains 16 residues. Germline lookup yields CDR1 SEHNR and CDR2 FQNEAQ (reference sequence). J was trimmed by 9 bases and V by 6 bases; bases with no gene match: 14. CDR3 amino acids: CASRGGDRGPEIEQFF. DNA for the CDR3: TGTGCCAGCAGGGGGGGTGACAGGGGGCCGGAAATTGAGCAGTTCTTC. The whole variable domain, remainder taken from reference TRBV7-9 and TRBJ2-1, is DTGVSQNPRHKITKRGQNVTFRCDPISEHNRLYWYRQTLGQGPEFLTYFQNEAQLEKSRLLSDRFSAERPKGSFSTLEIQRTEQGDSAMYLCASRGGDRGPEIEQFFGPGTRLTVL.

This clonotype was picked up many times. V and J are TRBV7-2 and TRBJ2-7; 10 nucleotides line up with TRBD2. CDR3 length: 15 amino acids. Germline-derived CDR1 and CDR2 are SGHTA and FQGNSA. Trimming at V came to 6 bases and at J to 1 base, leaving 6 bases not matched to a gene. CDR3 loop: CASRGSGGASYEQYF. The CDR3 DNA reads as TGTGCCAGCAGGGGCAGCGGGGGGGCGTCCTACGAGCAGTACTTC.

The chain carries TRBV6-2 or TRBV6-3 and TRBJ2-3; D ambiguous. The CDR3 totals 14 residues. V was clipped by 6 bases and J by 3 bases, with 13 bases between them. Germline lookup yields CDR1 MNHEY and CDR2 SVGEGT. The CDR3 sequence is CASRGDLSTDTQYF. Written as DNA, the CDR3 is TGTGCCAGCAGAGGCGACCTGAGTACAGATACGCAGTATTTT.

This clonotype was seen many times. The CDR3 is CASSLQDRAGNEQFF. CDR3 in DNA: TGTGCCAGCAGCTTACAGGACAGGGCGGGCAATGAGCAGTTCTTC. This sequence joins TRBV5-5 and TRBJ2-1; 8 bases are shared with TRBD1. This CDR3 contains 15 residues. Germline values: CDR1 SGHKS, CDR2 YYEKEE (reference sequence). Trimming at V came to 2 bases and at J to 6 bases, leaving 7 bases not matched to a gene. The variable domain in full, completed from reference TRBV5-5 and TRBJ2-1, reads DAGVTQSPTHLIKTRGQQVTLRCSPISGHKSVSWYQQVLGQGPQFIFQYYEKEERGRGNFPDRFSARQFPNYSSELNVNALLLGDSALYLCASSLQDRAGNEQFFGPGTRLTVL.